The 32 T cell receptor beta chains below were found in one sample sequenced in a study of OX40 agonist ivuxolimab in advanced cancers. Profiling relied on immunoSEQ multiplex PCR, and the TCRdb table lists in-frame clones only, not all of them. The table lists about 58,000 clones, around 78% of them singletons, with about 3.1% in the top ten. Specimen: CD4+ or CD8+ T cells sorted from blood, collected in a trial of the OX40 agonist ivuxolimab. The receptors were sampled from an adult with an advanced solid tumor such as melanoma, head and neck, liver or kidney cancer.

This clone was seen only a few times. The chain couples TRBV6-1 to TRBJ2-2; 8 nucleotides match TRBD1. V trimming: 5 bases; J trimming: 0 bases; junction bases outside the gene matches: 5. Germline loops: CDR1 MNHNS, CDR2 SASEGT. CDR3 length: 16 amino acids. CDR3 sequence reads: CASSKGTGTNTGELFF. The CDR3 DNA reads TGTGCCAGCAGTAAAGGGACAGGAACGAACACCGGGGAGCTGTTTTTT.

The chain is built from TRBV27 and TRBJ2-7; 8 nucleotides agree with TRBD1. Germline V lookup: CDR1 MNHEY, CDR2 SMNVEV (reference sequence). With 5 bases clipped from V and 4 bases from J, the junction kept 7 bases outside the gene matches. CDR3 length: 14 amino acids. CDR3 in amino acids: CASSPRQGPYEQYF. The CDR3 nucleotides read TGTGCCAGCAGTCCTAGACAGGGGCCGTACGAGCAGTACTTC.

The chain recombines TRBV6-1 with TRBJ1-5; D remains ambiguous. The ends were cut back, 7 bases at V and 3 bases at J, with 10 bases in the middle. Germline lookup yields CDR1 MNHNS and CDR2 SASEGT. The CDR3 covers 13 residues. In nucleotides, the CDR3 is TGTGCCAGCAACAGAGGTCTCAATCAGCCCCAGCATTTT. Translation: CASNRGLNQPQHF.

The rearrangement uses TRBV28 and TRBJ1-3; D possibly corresponds to TRBD1 (5 bases). This CDR3 has 15 amino acids. The germline V and J ends were trimmed by 6 bases and 0 bases, with 12 bases remaining between them. CDR1 and CDR2 from the germline V gene are MDHEN and SYDVKM. This CDR3 reads CASRGGTNSGNTIYF. CDR3 coding DNA: TGTGCCAGCAGGGGCGGGACGAACTCTGGAAACACCATATATTTT.

This rearrangement joins TRBV5-1 to TRBJ1-1; the D gene is possibly TRBD1 (5 bases). Germline values: CDR1 SGHRS, CDR2 YFSETQ. The CDR3 runs 14 residues. V gave up 3 bases and J gave up 3 bases, with 12 bases separating them. The CDR3 bases are TGCGCCAGCAGCTCCGGGACGGAAGACACTGAAGCTTTCTTT. This translates into CASSSGTEDTEAFF.

The chain is built from TRBV28 and TRBJ1-6; 8 bases map to TRBD1. The trim removed 6 bases at V and 10 bases at J, leaving 2 bases unmatched. This CDR3 is 12 amino acids long. In germline, CDR1 is MDHEN, CDR2 SYDVKM. CDR3 DNA sequence: TGTGCCAGCAGCCGACAGGGGTCACCCCTCCACTTT. It yields the protein CASSRQGSPLHF.

V usage is TRBV30 and J usage is TRBJ2-3; no definite D call. The CDR3 has 13 residues. The V and J ends lost 2 bases and 1 base respectively, with 7 bases between them. Germline V gene sequence: CDR1 GTSNPN, CDR2 SVGIG (reference sequence). The CDR3 is CAWSPPGTDTQYF. For the CDR3, the DNA is TGTGCCTGGAGTCCCCCCGGCACAGATACGCAGTATTTT.

J is TRBJ2-3 and V is TRBV18, with no clear D. This CDR3 contains 13 residues. Germline CDR1 is KGHSH and CDR2 is LQKENI. With 5 bases removed from V and 0 bases from J, the gap between germline ends came to 6 bases. The CDR3 bases are TGTGCCAGCTCAACCCCTAGCACAGATACGCAGTATTTT. Encoded protein: CASSTPSTDTQYF.

This chain links TRBV4-2 with TRBJ2-3; 8 bases agree with TRBD2. The CDR3 is 17 amino acids. The junction had 9 bases not matched to a gene; V was cut back by 1 base and J by 3 bases. CDR1 is LGHNA and CDR2 is YNFKEQ in the germline V gene. The CDR3 region is CASSQGGRGARTDTQYF. In DNA form, the CDR3 reads TGTGCCAGCAGCCAAGGGGGGCGGGGGGCTCGTACAGATACGCAGTATTTT.

This clone was observed a single time. For the CDR3, the DNA is TGTGCCAGCAGTGAGTTTCCGGACCCATCCTCGGGCAAAAACATTCAGTACTTC. It codes for CASSEFPDPSSGKNIQYF. J is TRBJ2-4 and V is TRBV6-1; D remains unclear. V lost 3 bases, J lost 3 bases, and 21 bases lay in between. The CDR3 loop spans 18 amino acids. Germline V gene lookup returns CDR1 MNHNS and CDR2 SASEGT.

This clone was seen once. The chain joins TRBV5-1 to TRBJ2-5; possible D gene TRBD2, 7 bases. V was clipped by 4 bases and J by 2 bases, with 15 bases between them. Per germline, CDR1 SGHRS and CDR2 YFSETQ. CDR3 length: 15 residues. CDR3 amino acids: CASSPGGAIQETQYF. The CDR3 nucleotides read TGCGCCAGCAGCCCTGGGGGGGCTATACAAGAGACCCAGTACTTC.

Concerning this clone: Germline is not matched at one junction end, which may reflect a read error. The rearrangement joins TRBV2 to TRBJ1-5, with D hard to call. There are 14 residues in the CDR3. Germline V gene lookup returns CDR1 SNHLY and CDR2 FYNNEI. The CDR3 here is CATSRALDNQPQHF. CDR3 sequence (DNA): TGTGCCACCAGTAGGGCGCTGGACAATCAGCCCCAGCATTTT.

The CDR3 reads CASSPYRVPSNQPQHF. In DNA, the CDR3 is TGTGCCAGCAGCCCCTACCGAGTACCCAGCAATCAGCCCCAGCATTTT. The gene calls are TRBV7-8 and TRBJ1-5; D gene ambiguous. CDR1 is SGHVS, CDR2 FQNEAQ, per germline. The CDR3 is made up of 16 amino acids. V lost 5 bases to trimming and J lost 1 base, with 15 bases between them.

CDR3 DNA sequence: TGTGCCAGCAGCGAGGTCACTACCTACAATGAGCAGTTCTTC. Amino acid sequence: CASSEVTTYNEQFF. The chain recombines TRBV9 with TRBJ2-1; D call uncertain. Germline V gene sequence: CDR1 SGDLS, CDR2 YYNGEE. V lost 3 bases and J 2 bases, leaving 9 bases between the germline ends. The CDR3 contains 14 residues.

V is TRBV6-5 and J is TRBJ1-2; 8 bases match TRBD1. This CDR3 spans 14 amino acids. CDR1 is MNHEY, CDR2 SVGAGI, per germline. The V and J ends lost 4 bases and 8 bases, in that order; junction bases with no gene match: 9. CDR3 loop: CASSLYQGARGYTF. The CDR3 DNA sequence: TGTGCCAGCAGTTTATATCAGGGGGCGCGGGGCTACACCTTC.

The table lists this clone with a few counts. Distinct nucleotide sequences in the sample also encode this CDR3. V and J are TRBV19 and TRBJ1-5; 7 bases map to TRBD1. The CDR3 contains 13 residues. V shed 2 bases, J shed 7 bases, and the junction held 2 bases outside the gene matches. From germline, CDR1 is LNHDA and CDR2 SQIVND (reference sequence). The CDR3: CASSIQGDQPQHF. The CDR3 bases are TGTGCCAGTAGTATACAGGGGGACCAGCCCCAGCATTTT.

The rearrangement links TRBV15 to TRBJ2-3; a possible D gene is TRBD2 (6 bases). This CDR3 is 13 amino acids long. Per the germline V gene, CDR1 is LNHNV and CDR2 is YYDKDF (reference sequence). V dropped 5 bases and J dropped 7 bases, with 13 bases sitting between them. The CDR3 here is CATSAQGLHTQYF. CDR3 bases: TGTGCCACCAGCGCCCAGGGACTCCATACGCAGTATTTT.

This clone has only one observation. The rearrangement links TRBV30 to TRBJ1-2; D may be TRBD1 (6 bases). Germline CDR1 GTSNPN, CDR2 SVGIG (reference sequence). V dropped 6 bases and J dropped 5 bases, with 16 bases sitting between them. This CDR3 comprises 13 residues. This chain's CDR3 is CACSRDRPYGYTF. CDR3 nucleotides: TGTGCCTGCTCCCGTGACAGGCCGTATGGCTACACCTTC.

The V call is TRBV19, the J call TRBJ2-4; maybe TRBD2 (5 bases). V was clipped by 5 bases and J by 8 bases, with 16 bases between them. Germline V gives CDR1 LNHDA, CDR2 SQIVND (reference sequence). This CDR3 contains 14 residues. Written as DNA, the CDR3 is TGTGCCAGTAGTCCTAGCCGCGCCCGGGACATTCAGTACTTC. Its protein product is CASSPSRARDIQYF. Looking up the rest from reference TRBV19 and TRBJ2-4 gives the full variable domain: DGGITQSPKYLFRKEGQNVTLSCEQNLNHDAMYWYRQDPGQGLRLIYYSQIVNDFQKGDIAEGYSVSREKKESFPLTVTSAQKNPTAFYLCASSPSRARDIQYFGAGTRLSVL.

The chain combines TRBV9 with TRBJ1-3; D is unresolved. Between the trimmed V and J ends, which lost 0 bases and 0 bases, there was a span of 16 bases. Germline V lookup: CDR1 SGDLS, CDR2 YYNGEE. CDR3 size: 18 residues. CDR3 bases: TGTGCCAGCAGCGTAGACCTGAGACCCACGAGCTCTGGAAACACCATATATTTT. Its translation is CASSVDLRPTSSGNTIYF. Full variable domain (rest looked up from reference TRBV9 and TRBJ1-3): DSGVTQTPKHLITATGQRVTLRCSPRSGDLSVYWYQQSLDQGLQFLIQYYNGEERAKGNILERFSAQQFPDLHSELNLSSLELGDSALYFCASSVDLRPTSSGNTIYFGEGSWLTVV.

The genes are TRBV13 and TRBJ2-5; a possible D gene is TRBD1 (6 bases). Germline V gives CDR1 PRHDT, CDR2 FYEKMQ (reference sequence). Deletions cut 8 bases from V and 11 bases from J, with 30 bases between. The CDR3 consists of 16 residues. This chain's CDR3 is CASAAEGHLNLGEQYF. In DNA, the CDR3 is TGTGCCAGCGCGGCAGAGGGACATTTAAATTTAGGGGAGCAGTACTTC.

The chain employs TRBV29-1 and TRBJ2-1; 7 bases agree with TRBD2. The CDR3 is 15 amino acids. J lost 3 bases, V lost 3 bases, and 8 bases had no gene match. CDR1 and CDR2 (germline): SQVTM, ANQGSEA. CDR3 protein: CSVEVAGGGYNEQFF. Written as DNA, the CDR3 is TGCAGCGTTGAGGTGGCTGGGGGGGGCTACAATGAGCAGTTCTTC.

The V and J genes are TRBV11-3 and TRBJ2-6; no clear D gene. V lost 6 bases to trimming and J lost 0 bases, with 9 bases between them. Germline V lookup: CDR1 SGHNT, CDR2 YENEEA. The CDR3 is 15 residues long. The CDR3 sequence: CASRGRVSGANVLTF. The CDR3 coding sequence is TGTGCCAGCAGGGGAAGGGTCTCTGGGGCCAACGTCCTGACTTTC.

The chain uses TRBV4-3 and TRBJ2-1, with 10 bases matching TRBD2. The junction had 11 bases not matched to a gene; V was cut back by 6 bases and J by 9 bases. The germline gives CDR1 LGHNA, CDR2 YSLEER. The CDR3 has 15 residues. Written as DNA, the CDR3 is TGCGCCAGCAGTGCTTTAGCGGGGGGTGGGGGTGAGCAGTTCTTC. Protein sequence: CASSALAGGGGEQFF.

V gene TRBV28 combines with J gene TRBJ1-2; 8 nucleotides agree with TRBD1. Germline-derived CDR1 and CDR2 are MDHEN and SYDVKM. There are 15 residues in the CDR3. The trim removed 5 bases at V and 4 bases at J, leaving 9 bases unmatched. The CDR3 coding sequence is TGTGCCAGCAGTGGCAGGGGGCTTATCGGCTATGGCTACACCTTC. It encodes CASSGRGLIGYGYTF.

This clone occurred once. The chain joins TRBV5-4 to TRBJ2-5; no clear D. The CDR3 runs 12 residues. V dropped 4 bases and J dropped 5 bases, with 9 bases sitting between them. Germline V gives CDR1 SGHNT, CDR2 YYREEE (reference sequence). Here the CDR3 DNA reads TGTGCCAGCAGCGCCGCGACGGAGACCCAGTACTTC. Protein sequence: CASSAATETQYF.

V gene TRBV10-3 combines with J gene TRBJ2-7; 11 positions match TRBD2. CDR1 is ENHRY and CDR2 is SYGVKD in the germline V gene. The CDR3 consists of 14 residues. After removal of 10 bases from V and 0 bases from J, the junction contained 5 bases not matched to a gene. CDR3 coding DNA: TGTGCCACCCGGACTAGCGGGTCCTCCTACGAGCAGTACTTC. It encodes CATRTSGSSYEQYF.

By frequency in the sample, this clone is medium-sized. The V gene is TRBV30, the J gene TRBJ1-3; a weak D match, TRBD1 (5 bases). This CDR3 has 17 amino acids. V was shortened by 1 base and J by 0 bases, with 16 bases between the two germline ends. Germline assignment: CDR1 GTSNPN and CDR2 SVGIG (reference sequence). The CDR3 sequence is CAWSEPNRRSSGNTIYF. The CDR3 coding sequence is TGTGCCTGGAGTGAACCAAACAGGCGCAGCTCTGGAAACACCATATATTTT.

The chain is built from TRBV29-1 and TRBJ2-3, with TRBD1 identical over 10 bases. This CDR3 comprises 14 residues. From germline, CDR1 is SQVTM and CDR2 ANQGSEA. J was trimmed by 2 bases and V by 6 bases; bases with no gene match: 5. The CDR3 region has the DNA TGCAGCGTCGCCGGGACAGGGGACACAGATACGCAGTATTTT. Protein product: CSVAGTGDTDTQYF.

This rearrangement joins TRBV11-2 to TRBJ2-7; TRBD1 agrees at 8 bases. Trimming at V came to 1 base and at J to 3 bases, leaving 5 bases not matched to a gene. CDR3 length: 15 residues. Germline assignment: CDR1 SGHAT and CDR2 FQNNGV. The CDR3 loop is CASSLGAGGGYEQYF. The CDR3 DNA reads TGTGCCAGCAGCTTAGGGGCAGGGGGCGGCTACGAGCAGTACTTC. The full variable domain, its missing parts supplied by reference TRBV11-2 and TRBJ2-7, is EAGVAQSPRYKIIEKRQSVAFWCNPISGHATLYWYQQILGQGPKLLIQFQNNGVVDDSQLPKDRFSAERLKGVDSTLKIQPAKLEDSAVYLCASSLGAGGGYEQYFGPGTRLTVT.

This clone has only one observation. The chain employs TRBV7-8 and TRBJ1-1; no reliable D call. This CDR3 contains 13 residues. Trimming took off 1 base at V and 4 bases at J, with 7 bases between the two ends. CDR1 SGHVS and CDR2 FQNEAQ come from the germline V gene. The CDR3 sequence is CASSLGEFTEAFF. The CDR3 nucleotides read TGTGCCAGCAGCTTAGGTGAGTTCACTGAAGCTTTCTTT.

Only one count was recorded for this clone. The chain recombines TRBV29-1 with TRBJ2-7; D possibly matches TRBD1 or TRBD2 (6 bases each). Between the trimmed V and J ends, which lost 5 bases and 3 bases, there was a span of 14 bases. The CDR3 sequence is 13 residues long. Germline assignment: CDR1 SQVTM and CDR2 ANQGSEA. This CDR3 is CSVKGDFHYEQYF. CDR3 bases: TGCAGCGTTAAGGGGGACTTCCACTACGAGCAGTACTTC.